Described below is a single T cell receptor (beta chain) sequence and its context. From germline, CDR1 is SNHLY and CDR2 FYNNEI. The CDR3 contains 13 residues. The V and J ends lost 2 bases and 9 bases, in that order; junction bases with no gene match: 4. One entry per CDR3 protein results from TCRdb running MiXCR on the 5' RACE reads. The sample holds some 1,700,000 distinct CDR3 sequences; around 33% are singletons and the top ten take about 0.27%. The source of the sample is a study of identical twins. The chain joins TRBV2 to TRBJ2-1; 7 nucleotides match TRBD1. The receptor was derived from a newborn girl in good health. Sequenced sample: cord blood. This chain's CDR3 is CASSETGVFEQFF. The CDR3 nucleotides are TGTGCCAGCAGTGAAACAGGGGTTTTTGAGCAGTTCTTC.